A single sample is the source of the 30 T cell receptor beta chains below, sequenced in a study of T-cell memory formation after mild COVID-19. TCRdb called the 5' RACE reads again in MiXCR, with one record for every CDR3 protein. The repertoire holds approximately 500,000 distinct CDR3 sequences, with roughly 25% as singletons. The sequenced sample consisted of PBMCs or a T cell subset sorted from them (not recorded which). The receptors shown here come from an adult woman who had mild COVID-19 (a few samples of this study predate the infection). Cell type and time point are not known.

This clonotype was observed a few times. The chain joins TRBV5-4 to TRBJ2-2; D might be TRBD2 (6 bases). The germline gives CDR1 SGHNT, CDR2 YYREEE (reference sequence). V was trimmed by 4 bases and J by 3 bases, leaving 13 bases between them. The length of the CDR3 is 15 residues. The CDR3 DNA reads TGTGCCAGCAGCGGGAGGACGGGGGACACCGGGGAGCTGTTTTTT. Amino acid sequence: CASSGRTGDTGELFF.

The chain recombines TRBV11-3 with TRBJ2-1, with D unresolved. Germline V lookup: CDR1 SGHNT, CDR2 YENEEA. The CDR3 consists of 15 residues. The germline V and J ends were trimmed by 3 bases and 5 bases, with 14 bases remaining between them. CDR3 residues: CASSLPFSVDNEQFF. CDR3 nucleotide sequence: TGTGCCAGCAGCTTGCCATTTTCCGTGGACAATGAGCAGTTCTTC.

The V and J genes are TRBV4-2 and TRBJ2-3; 7 nucleotides align to TRBD2. CDR3 size: 17 residues. Germline V gene lookup returns CDR1 LGHNA and CDR2 YNFKEQ. J lost 0 bases, V lost 0 bases, and 6 bases had no gene match. The CDR3: CASSQDPTSPSTDTQYF. The CDR3 DNA is TGTGCCAGCAGCCAAGATCCGACTAGCCCTAGCACAGATACGCAGTATTTT.

This clonotype was counted between two and nine times. This chain connects TRBV15 to TRBJ1-6; unclear D gene. Germline V lookup: CDR1 LNHNV, CDR2 YYDKDF (reference sequence). V was cut by 1 base and J by 10 bases, with 11 bases left in between. The CDR3 has 14 amino acids. The CDR3 DNA reads TGTGCCACCAGCAGAGGGTCAGGAATCTCACCCCTCCACTTT. Translating gives CATSRGSGISPLHF.

This chain links TRBV6-5 with TRBJ2-1, with TRBD2 identical over 11 bases. CDR1 MNHEY and CDR2 SVGAGI come from the germline V gene. V lost 6 bases and J lost 4; bases outside the gene matches: 8. CDR3 length: 16 residues. Here the CDR3 DNA reads TGTGCCAGCAGCCTCGGGACTAGCGGAAAATACAATGAGCAGTTCTTC. This sequence encodes CASSLGTSGKYNEQFF.

This chain joins TRBV7-2 and TRBJ1-3; D uncertain. The CDR3 length is 16 residues. CDR1 and CDR2 from the germline V gene are SGHTA and FQGNSA. Trimming took 5 bases from V and 0 from J, leaving 14 bases between them. CDR3 coding DNA: TGTGCCAGCAGCCCCCGCGGGGTGAGCTCTGGAAACACCATATATTTT. Protein: CASSPRGVSSGNTIYF.

The V gene is TRBV5-1, the J gene TRBJ1-2; 8 bases agree with TRBD1. Germline-derived CDR1 and CDR2 are SGHRS and YFSETQ. V dropped 3 bases and J dropped 4; count of bases not matched to a gene: 5. The CDR3 sequence is 14 residues long. CDR3 DNA: TGCGCCAGCAGCTGGGGACAGGCATTCTATGGCTACACCTTC. Translated: CASSWGQAFYGYTF.

This sequence joins TRBV11-2 and TRBJ1-1; D unresolved. Germline V gene sequence: CDR1 SGHAT, CDR2 FQNNGV. The germline V and J ends were trimmed by 1 base and 0 bases, with 9 bases remaining between them. This CDR3 is built from 15 residues. CDR3 DNA: TGTGCCAGCAGCTTAGTTATGTCCATGAACACTGAAGCTTTCTTT. Amino acid sequence: CASSLVMSMNTEAFF.

This clonotype was found a few times. The rearrangement joins TRBV6-2 or TRBV6-3 to TRBJ2-7; D call uncertain. The V end was cut by 5 bases, the J end by 0 bases, with 17 bases between. The CDR3 has 16 residues. Germline V gene lookup returns CDR1 MNHEY and CDR2 SVGEGT. The CDR3: CASSAKRVTLSYEQYF. In DNA, the CDR3 is TGTGCCAGCAGTGCCAAGAGAGTGACCCTCTCCTACGAGCAGTACTTC.

The chain has TRBV4-3 and TRBJ2-7, with D unresolved. V lost 1 base to trimming and J lost 4 bases, with 8 bases between them. The CDR3 totals 13 residues. The germline V gene has CDR1 LGHNA and CDR2 YSLEER. The DNA for the CDR3 is TGCGCCAGCAGCCAAGGGGCTTTATACGAGCAGTACTTC. This sequence encodes CASSQGALYEQYF.

The chain links TRBV7-2 to TRBJ1-2; 7 positions agree with TRBD1. The CDR3 is made up of 13 amino acids. Per germline, CDR1 SGHTA and CDR2 FQGNSA. The J segment lost 3 bases and the V segment lost 5 bases, leaving 3 bases of the junction unmatched. The CDR3 here is CASSQGQHYGYTF. Here the CDR3 DNA reads TGTGCCAGCAGCCAGGGACAGCACTATGGCTACACCTTC. Together with reference TRBV7-2 and TRBJ1-2, the CDR3 gives the full variable domain: GAGVSQSPSNKVTEKGKDVELRCDPISGHTALYWYRQSLGQGLEFLIYFQGNSAPDKSGLPSDRFSAERTGGSVSTLTIQRTQQEDSAVYLCASSQGQHYGYTFGSGTRLTVV.

The chain has TRBV7-3 and TRBJ2-3, with 8 nucleotides matching TRBD2. J was trimmed by 3 bases and V by 5 bases; bases with no gene match: 7. Germline-derived CDR1 and CDR2 are SGHTA and FQGTGA. The CDR3 sequence is 15 residues long. For the CDR3, the DNA is TGTGCCAGCAGCCGAGGGACTAGGCTGACAGATACGCAGTATTTT. It codes for CASSRGTRLTDTQYF. Full variable domain (remainder filled in from reference TRBV7-3 and TRBJ2-3): GAGVSQTPSNKVTEKGKYVELRCDPISGHTALYWYRQSLGQGPEFLIYFQGTGAADDSGLPNDRFFAVRPEGSVSTLKIQRTERGDSAVYLCASSRGTRLTDTQYFGPGTRLTVL.

This clonotype came up a few times. The V call is TRBV11-2, the J call TRBJ1-1; 8 bases match TRBD1. Trimming at V came to 2 bases and at J to 3 bases, leaving 8 bases not matched to a gene. The CDR3 runs 16 residues. The germline V gene encodes CDR1 SGHAT and CDR2 FQNNGV. CDR3 residues: CASSLFRGQGDTEAFF. As DNA, the CDR3 is TGTGCCAGCAGCTTATTTCGCGGACAGGGAGACACTGAAGCTTTCTTT.

V and J are TRBV15 and TRBJ2-7, with a tentative D call TRBD1 (6 bases). This CDR3 contains 15 residues. Germline assignment: CDR1 LNHNV and CDR2 YYDKDF (reference sequence). V was trimmed by 0 bases and J by 3 bases, leaving 12 bases between them. This CDR3 reads CATSRDLGARYEQYF. DNA for the CDR3: TGTGCCACCAGCAGAGATTTGGGGGCTCGCTACGAGCAGTACTTC.

This clonotype was seen only a few times. The chain employs TRBV5-1 and TRBJ2-7, with TRBD2 matching 7 bases. The J segment lost 1 base and the V segment lost 0 bases, leaving 4 bases of the junction unmatched. From germline, CDR1 is SGHRS and CDR2 YFSETQ. This CDR3 has 15 amino acids. CDR3 in DNA: TGCGCCAGCAGCTTGGAGCCTAGCGGTTCCTACGAGCAGTACTTC. As protein: CASSLEPSGSYEQYF.

The table lists this clonotype with many counts. V and J are TRBV6-2 or TRBV6-3 and TRBJ1-2; weak D call: TRBD1 (5 bases). This CDR3 comprises 14 residues. Germline-derived CDR1 and CDR2 are MNHEY and SVGEGT. Trimming left V 8 bases short and J 5 bases short, with 18 bases between. The CDR3 DNA is TGTGCCAGCGGCCGGGACCCGGGGCAGTATGGCTACACCTTC. It specifies CASGRDPGQYGYTF.

The chain is built from TRBV5-1 and TRBJ2-3, with TRBD2 matching 11 bases. From germline, CDR1 is SGHRS and CDR2 YFSETQ. This CDR3 has 16 amino acids. Germline trimming cut 4 bases from V and 2 bases from J; bases unmatched to any gene: 6. CDR3 DNA sequence: TGCGCCAGCAGCCCAATAGCGGGAGGGCCCACAGATACGCAGTATTTT. The encoded protein is CASSPIAGGPTDTQYF.

This clonotype was detected ten times or more. The V call is TRBV18, the J call TRBJ2-7, with 10 bases that match TRBD2. The CDR3 has 16 amino acids. V gave up 3 bases and J gave up 4 bases; unmatched junction bases: 9. Germline assignment: CDR1 KGHSH and CDR2 LQKENI. CDR3 region: CASSPPGTSVLYEQYF. The CDR3 DNA follows: TGTGCCAGCTCACCCCCCGGGACTAGCGTCCTGTACGAGCAGTACTTC.

This chain uses TRBV6-2 or TRBV6-3 with TRBJ1-1; possible D gene TRBD1, 6 bases. The CDR3 consists of 17 residues. Germline loops: CDR1 MNHEY, CDR2 SVGEGT. The V and J ends lost 5 bases and 1 base respectively, with 20 bases between them. CDR3 residues: CASSVGSRGRGNTEAFF. In DNA form, the CDR3 reads TGTGCCAGCAGTGTGGGGTCCCGGGGGCGAGGGAACACTGAAGCTTTCTTT.

V gene TRBV18 combines with J gene TRBJ2-7; TRBD2 matches 11 bases. The V and J ends lost 6 bases and 6 bases, in that order; junction bases with no gene match: 10. This CDR3 is built from 15 residues. CDR1 and CDR2 (germline): KGHSH, LQKENI. CDR3 DNA sequence: TGTGCCAGCTCGCAACTAGCGGGGGAACCCGCCGAGCAGTACTTC. It codes for CASSQLAGEPAEQYF.

V is TRBV12-3 or TRBV12-4 and J is TRBJ2-2, with TRBD2 matching 13 bases. The V gene end was trimmed by 5 bases and the J gene end by 3 bases; junction bases not matched to a gene: 9. The CDR3 is 18 amino acids. In DNA, the CDR3 is TGTGCCAGCAGTAGCGGGACTAGCGGGGATCAGGACACCGGGGAGCTGTTTTTT. The encoded protein is CASSSGTSGDQDTGELFF.

This clonotype was detected a few times. This chain links TRBV10-3 with TRBJ2-7; 10 bases map to TRBD1. J was trimmed by 6 bases and V by 9 bases; bases with no gene match: 5. Germline CDR1 reads ENHRY; CDR2 reads SYGVKD. This CDR3 region has 12 residues. CDR3 amino acids: CAIGTGEGEQYF. CDR3 DNA sequence: TGTGCCATTGGGACAGGGGAAGGCGAGCAGTACTTC.

This clonotype was seen a single time. This rearrangement joins TRBV2 to TRBJ2-7; TRBD1 is a possible D gene (5 bases). The CDR3 totals 14 residues. Germline CDR1 SNHLY, CDR2 FYNNEI. V lost 2 bases to trimming and J lost 7 bases, with 15 bases between them. As DNA, the CDR3 is TGTGCCAGCAGTGAAACCAGGGTGATACGGGAGCAGTACTTC. Amino acids: CASSETRVIREQYF. The entire variable domain, with the rest obtained from reference TRBV2 and TRBJ2-7, is as follows: EPEVTQTPSHQVTQMGQEVILRCVPISNHLYFYWYRQILGQKVEFLVSFYNNEISEKSEIFDDQFSVERPDGSNFTLKIRSTKLEDSAMYFCASSETRVIREQYFGPGTRLTVT.

This clonotype was seen more than once but under ten times. This chain uses TRBV12-5 with TRBJ1-1; D call uncertain. Germline lookup yields CDR1 LGHNT and CDR2 FRNRAP. Deletions cut 2 bases from V and 1 base from J, with 5 bases between. The CDR3 consists of 13 residues. The CDR3 DNA is TGTGCTAGTGGTTTGAATGCGAACACTGAAGCTTTCTTT. It codes for CASGLNANTEAFF.

This chain connects TRBV5-1 to TRBJ1-1; D unresolved. Trimming took 2 bases from V and 4 from J, leaving 18 bases between them. Germline values: CDR1 SGHRS, CDR2 YFSETQ. The CDR3 is made up of 16 amino acids. Written as DNA, the CDR3 is TGCGCCAGCAGCTTAACCCAAGGGATTGATGGCACTGAAGCTTTCTTT. Translation gives CASSLTQGIDGTEAFF.

J is TRBJ1-2 and V is TRBV15; TRBD1 matches 8 bases. CDR3 length: 15 residues. From germline, CDR1 is LNHNV and CDR2 YYDKDF (reference sequence). V dropped 1 base and J dropped 3; count of bases not matched to a gene: 4. The CDR3 reads CATSRARTGHYGYTF. The CDR3 region has the DNA TGTGCCACCAGCAGAGCCCGGACAGGGCACTATGGCTACACCTTC.

The CDR3: CSAGDTARGFKGYEQYF. The CDR3 region has the DNA TGCAGTGCAGGTGATACTGCTAGGGGGTTTAAAGGCTACGAGCAGTACTTC. The V call is TRBV20-1, the J call TRBJ2-7; D may be TRBD1 (6 bases). CDR1 and CDR2 (germline): DFQATT, SNEGSKA (reference sequence). This CDR3 spans 17 amino acids. V gave up 6 bases and J gave up 3 bases, with 27 bases separating them.

The V gene is TRBV9, the J gene TRBJ2-3; 11 bases line up with TRBD2. Germline V lookup: CDR1 SGDLS, CDR2 YYNGEE. The CDR3 runs 18 residues. V trimming: 0 bases; J trimming: 3 bases; junction bases outside the gene matches: 9. This chain's CDR3 is CASSVEGGSSGRTDTQYF. CDR3 coding DNA: TGTGCCAGCAGCGTAGAAGGGGGGTCTAGCGGGAGGACAGATACGCAGTATTTT.

The chain employs TRBV19 and TRBJ2-2; D gene ambiguous. The germline V gene encodes CDR1 LNHDA and CDR2 SQIVND (reference sequence). CDR3 length: 16 amino acids. V lost 4 bases and J lost 0, with 12 bases in between. Here the CDR3 reads CASSTLWAANTGELFF. CDR3 nucleotide sequence: TGTGCCAGTAGTACTTTATGGGCGGCGAACACCGGGGAGCTGTTTTTT. Combining the CDR3 with reference TRBV19 and TRBJ2-2 gives the whole variable domain DGGITQSPKYLFRKEGQNVTLSCEQNLNHDAMYWYRQDPGQGLRLIYYSQIVNDFQKGDIAEGYSVSREKKESFPLTVTSAQKNPTAFYLCASSTLWAANTGELFFGEGSRLTVL.

This clonotype was seen a few times. The J gene is TRBJ2-5, the V gene TRBV20-1; weak D call: TRBD1 (6 bases). The CDR3 has 15 amino acids. Trimming removed 7 bases from V and 2 bases from J, with 20 bases in between. Germline CDR1 reads DFQATT; CDR2 reads SNEGSKA (reference sequence). The CDR3 bases are TGCAGTGTCCCAGGGGTCTTAGGTGCGCAAGAGACCCAGTACTTC. This gives the protein CSVPGVLGAQETQYF.